The rows below give T cell receptor beta chains drawn from one sample of a study of blood T cell repertoires in COVID-19. The data were produced by immunoSEQ multiplex PCR, yet TCRdb's version contains in-frame clones alone and is incomplete. The sample lists about 81,000 clones; about 85% were seen once. Sequencing was done on a sample of peripheral blood. Receptors were obtained from a woman aged 70-85 years with acute or convalescent COVID-19. Each CDR3 is given with its conserved first and last residue. The D gene is left open where the match is weak. Size is omitted from some rows. Given values are once, few, many or a class for expanded clones.

v_call	clone_size	j_call	d_call	cdr3_aa	cdr3_nt
TRBV27	-	TRBJ1-2	TRBD1	CASSPGTVNPYGYTF	TGTGCCAGCAGTCCCGGGACAGTCAACCCCTATGGCTACACCTTC
TRBV2	once	TRBJ1-6	-	CASTERGITYSPLHF	TGTGCCAGCACCGAGCGGGGGATTACATATTCACCCCTCCACTTT
TRBV6-5	-	TRBJ2-3	-	CASQGLATDTQYF	TGTGCCAGCCAAGGACTTGCCACAGATACGCAGTATTTT
TRBV3-1/TRBV3-2	-	TRBJ2-3	TRBD1	CASSQEDRRDTQYF	TGTGCCAGCAGCCAAGAGGACAGGAGAGATACGCAGTATTTT
TRBV6-1	-	TRBJ1-3	-	CASSEIDRPGNTIYF	TGTGCCAGCAGTGAAATCGACAGGCCTGGAAACACCATATATTTT
TRBV4-3	-	TRBJ2-2	TRBD2	CASSQDHLLAGLTGELFF	TGCGCCAGCAGCCAAGATCATTTGTTAGCGGGGCTCACCGGGGAGCTGTTTTTT
TRBV29-1	-	TRBJ2-3	-	CSVRGGGFTDTQYF	TGCAGCGTGAGGGGCGGGGGCTTCACAGATACGCAGTATTTT
TRBV27	-	TRBJ2-2	-	CASMSSGTHNTGELFF	TGTGCCAGCATGTCTTCCGGGACACATAACACCGGGGAGCTGTTTTTT
TRBV5-4	-	TRBJ1-1	-	CASSLVGANTEAFF	TGTGCCAGCAGCTTGGTGGGGGCGAACACTGAAGCTTTCTTT
TRBV28	-	TRBJ1-2	-	CASRSGAMGYGYTF	TGTGCCAGCAGGTCAGGGGCGATGGGTTATGGCTACACCTTC
TRBV7-2	few	TRBJ1-5	TRBD1	CASSRTGGVEPQHF	TGTGCCAGCAGCCGGACAGGGGGCGTCGAGCCCCAGCATTTT
TRBV4-1	-	TRBJ1-4	TRBD1	CASSSQTGRNEKLFF	TGCGCCAGCAGTTCACAGACAGGGCGAAATGAAAAACTGTTTTTT
TRBV5-1	many	TRBJ1-1	TRBD1	CASSLQGANTEAFF	TGCGCCAGCAGCTTACAGGGGGCGAACACTGAAGCTTTCTTT